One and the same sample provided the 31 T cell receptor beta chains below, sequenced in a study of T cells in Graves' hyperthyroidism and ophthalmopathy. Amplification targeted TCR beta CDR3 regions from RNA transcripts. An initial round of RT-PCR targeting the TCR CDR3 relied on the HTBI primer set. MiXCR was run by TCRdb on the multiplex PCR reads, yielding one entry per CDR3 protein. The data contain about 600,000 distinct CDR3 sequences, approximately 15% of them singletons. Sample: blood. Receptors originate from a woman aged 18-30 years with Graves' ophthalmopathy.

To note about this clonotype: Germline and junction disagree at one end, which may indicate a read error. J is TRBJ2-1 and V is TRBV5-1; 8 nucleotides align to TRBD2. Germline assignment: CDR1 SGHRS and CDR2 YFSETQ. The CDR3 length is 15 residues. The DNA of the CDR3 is TGTGTCAGCAGCTTAGCCCGGGAGGGCAGGAATGAGCAGTTCTTC. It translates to CVSSLAREGRNEQFF.

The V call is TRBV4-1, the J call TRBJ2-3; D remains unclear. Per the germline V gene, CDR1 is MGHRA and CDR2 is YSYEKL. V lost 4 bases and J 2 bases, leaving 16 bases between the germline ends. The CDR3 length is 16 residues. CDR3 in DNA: TGCGCCAGCAGCCTTATCAGACGTTTAAACACAGATACGCAGTATTTT. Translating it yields CASSLIRRLNTDTQYF.

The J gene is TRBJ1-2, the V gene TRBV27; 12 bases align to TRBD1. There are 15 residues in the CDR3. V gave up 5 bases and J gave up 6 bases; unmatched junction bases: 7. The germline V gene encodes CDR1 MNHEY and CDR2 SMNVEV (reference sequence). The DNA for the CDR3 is TGTGCCAGCAGTCACCGCCGGGACAGGGGGCATGGCTACACCTTC. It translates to CASSHRRDRGHGYTF.

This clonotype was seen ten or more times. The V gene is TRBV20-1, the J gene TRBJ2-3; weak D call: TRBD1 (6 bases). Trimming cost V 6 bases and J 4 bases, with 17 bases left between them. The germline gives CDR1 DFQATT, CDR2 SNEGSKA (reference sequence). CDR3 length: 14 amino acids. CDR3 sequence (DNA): TGCAGTGCCGTATACAGGGAACGGGCAGATACGCAGTATTTT. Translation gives CSAVYRERADTQYF.

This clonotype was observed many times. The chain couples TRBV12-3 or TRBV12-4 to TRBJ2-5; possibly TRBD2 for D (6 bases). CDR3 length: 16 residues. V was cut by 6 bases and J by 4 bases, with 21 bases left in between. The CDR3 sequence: CASSPEEGGTSETQYF. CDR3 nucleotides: TGTGCCAGCAGCCCCGAGGAGGGCGGAACCTCAGAGACCCAGTACTTC.

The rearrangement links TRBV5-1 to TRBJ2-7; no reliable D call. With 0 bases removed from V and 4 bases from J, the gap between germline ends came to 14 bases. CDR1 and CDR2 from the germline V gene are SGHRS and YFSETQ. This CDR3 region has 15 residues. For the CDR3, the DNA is TGCGCCAGCAGCTTGGGAAGCAATGGCGGATACGAGCAGTACTTC. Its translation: CASSLGSNGGYEQYF.

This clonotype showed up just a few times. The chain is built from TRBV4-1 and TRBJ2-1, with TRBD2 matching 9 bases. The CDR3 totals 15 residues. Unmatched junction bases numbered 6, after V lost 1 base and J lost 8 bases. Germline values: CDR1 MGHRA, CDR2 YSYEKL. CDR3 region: CASSQVVAGEDEQFF. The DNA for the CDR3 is TGCGCCAGCAGCCAAGTAGTAGCGGGAGAGGATGAGCAGTTCTTC.

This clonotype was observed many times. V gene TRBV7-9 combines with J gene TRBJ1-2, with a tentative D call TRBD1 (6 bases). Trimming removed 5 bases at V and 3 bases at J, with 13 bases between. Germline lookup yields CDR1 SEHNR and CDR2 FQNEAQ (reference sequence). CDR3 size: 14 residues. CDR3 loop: CASSQRTEHYGYTF. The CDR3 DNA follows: TGTGCCAGCAGCCAACGGACAGAACACTATGGCTACACCTTC.

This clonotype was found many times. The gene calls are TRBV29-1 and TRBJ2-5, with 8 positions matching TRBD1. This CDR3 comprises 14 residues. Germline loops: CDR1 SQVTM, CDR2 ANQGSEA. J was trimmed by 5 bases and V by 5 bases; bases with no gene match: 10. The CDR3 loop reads CSVWATGGGETQYF. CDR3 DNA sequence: TGCAGCGTTTGGGCCACAGGGGGAGGTGAGACCCAGTACTTC.

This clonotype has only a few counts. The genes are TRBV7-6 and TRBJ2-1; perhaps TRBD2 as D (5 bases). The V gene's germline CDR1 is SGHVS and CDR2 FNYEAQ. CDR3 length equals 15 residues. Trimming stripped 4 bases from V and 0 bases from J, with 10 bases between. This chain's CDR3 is CASSWTESSYNEQFF. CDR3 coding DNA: TGTGCCAGCAGCTGGACTGAGAGCTCCTACAATGAGCAGTTCTTC.

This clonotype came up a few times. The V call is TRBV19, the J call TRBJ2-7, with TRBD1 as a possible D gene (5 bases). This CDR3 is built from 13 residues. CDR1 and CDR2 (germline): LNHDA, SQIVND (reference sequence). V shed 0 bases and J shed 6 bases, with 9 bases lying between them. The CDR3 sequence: CASSIDQGFEQYF. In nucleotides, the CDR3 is TGTGCCAGTAGTATAGATCAGGGTTTCGAGCAGTACTTC.

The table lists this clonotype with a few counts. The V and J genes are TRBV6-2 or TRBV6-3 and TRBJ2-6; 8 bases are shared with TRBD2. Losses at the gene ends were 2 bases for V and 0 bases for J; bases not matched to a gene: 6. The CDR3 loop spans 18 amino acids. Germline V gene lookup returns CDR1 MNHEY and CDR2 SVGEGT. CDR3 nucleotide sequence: TGTGCCAGCAGTTACAGTAGCGGGGTAAACTCTGGGGCCAACGTCCTGACTTTC. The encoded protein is CASSYSSGVNSGANVLTF.

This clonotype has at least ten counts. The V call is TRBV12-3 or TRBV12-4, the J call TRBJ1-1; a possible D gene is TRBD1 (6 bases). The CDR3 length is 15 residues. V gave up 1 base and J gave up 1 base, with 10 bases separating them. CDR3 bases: TGTGCCAGCAGTTTAGAAGGGGGGGCGAACACTGAAGCTTTCTTT. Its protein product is CASSLEGGANTEAFF.

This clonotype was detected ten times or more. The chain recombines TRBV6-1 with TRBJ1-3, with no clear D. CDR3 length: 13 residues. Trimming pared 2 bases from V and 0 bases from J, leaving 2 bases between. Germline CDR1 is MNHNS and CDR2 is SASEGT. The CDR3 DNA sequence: TGTGCCAGCAGTGAACACTCTGGAAACACCATATATTTT. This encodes CASSEHSGNTIYF.

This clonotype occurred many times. CDR3 sequence reads: CSAREQGYQPQHF. CDR3 sequence (DNA): TGCAGTGCTAGGGAACAGGGGTATCAGCCCCAGCATTTT. The chain employs TRBV20-1 and TRBJ1-5, with TRBD1 identical over 7 bases. Trimming at V came to 3 bases and at J to 5 bases, leaving 4 bases not matched to a gene. The length of the CDR3 is 13 residues. Germline V gene data show CDR1 as DFQATT and CDR2 as SNEGSKA (reference sequence).

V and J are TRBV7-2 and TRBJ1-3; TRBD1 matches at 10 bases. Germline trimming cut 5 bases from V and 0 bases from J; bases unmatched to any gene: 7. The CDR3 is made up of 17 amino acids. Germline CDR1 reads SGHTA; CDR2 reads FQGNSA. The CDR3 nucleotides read TGTGCCAGCAGCCCCCGACAGGGGGCATACTCTGGAAACACCATATATTTT. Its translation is CASSPRQGAYSGNTIYF. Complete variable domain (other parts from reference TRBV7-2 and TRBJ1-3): GAGVSQSPSNKVTEKGKDVELRCDPISGHTALYWYRQSLGQGLEFLIYFQGNSAPDKSGLPSDRFSAERTGGSVSTLTIQRTQQEDSAVYLCASSPRQGAYSGNTIYFGEGSWLTVV.

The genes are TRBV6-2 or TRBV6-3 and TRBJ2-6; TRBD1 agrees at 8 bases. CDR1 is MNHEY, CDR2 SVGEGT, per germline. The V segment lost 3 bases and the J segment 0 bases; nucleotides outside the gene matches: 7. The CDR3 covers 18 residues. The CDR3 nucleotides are TGTGCCAGCAGTTATCACAGGGGGACCGCCTCTGGGGCCAACGTCCTGACTTTC. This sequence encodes CASSYHRGTASGANVLTF.

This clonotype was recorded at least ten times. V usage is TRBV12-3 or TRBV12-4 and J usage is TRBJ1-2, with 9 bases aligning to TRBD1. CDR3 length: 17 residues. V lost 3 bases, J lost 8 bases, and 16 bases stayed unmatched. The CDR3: CASSFRPPGQGKEGYTF. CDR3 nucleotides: TGTGCCAGCAGTTTCCGCCCCCCTGGACAGGGGAAGGAGGGCTACACCTTC.

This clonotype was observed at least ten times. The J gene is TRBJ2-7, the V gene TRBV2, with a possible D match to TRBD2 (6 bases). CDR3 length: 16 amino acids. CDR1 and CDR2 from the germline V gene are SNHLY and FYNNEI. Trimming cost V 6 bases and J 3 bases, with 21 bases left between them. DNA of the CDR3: TGTGCCAGCAGGCCAGAGTGGCAGGGAGGTAGCTACGAGCAGTACTTC. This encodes CASRPEWQGGSYEQYF.

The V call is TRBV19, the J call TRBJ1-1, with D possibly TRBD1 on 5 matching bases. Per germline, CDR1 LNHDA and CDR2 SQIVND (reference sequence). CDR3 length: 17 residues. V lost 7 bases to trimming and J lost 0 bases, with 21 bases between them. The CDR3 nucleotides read TGTGCCAGTAAGAGTCCGGGACGGCGAAGATTGAACACTGAAGCTTTCTTT. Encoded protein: CASKSPGRRRLNTEAFF. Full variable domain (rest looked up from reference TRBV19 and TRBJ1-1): DGGITQSPKYLFRKEGQNVTLSCEQNLNHDAMYWYRQDPGQGLRLIYYSQIVNDFQKGDIAEGYSVSREKKESFPLTVTSAQKNPTAFYLCASKSPGRRRLNTEAFFGQGTRLTVV.

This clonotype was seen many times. CDR3 sequence reads: CASSRLWPGWGNTEAFF. The CDR3 DNA reads as TGTGCCAGCAGCCGCTTATGGCCAGGGTGGGGGAACACTGAAGCTTTCTTT. The rearrangement joins TRBV2 to TRBJ1-1, with D possibly matching TRBD1 (5 bases). The V end was cut by 6 bases, the J end by 1 base, with 21 bases between. From germline, CDR1 is SNHLY and CDR2 FYNNEI. The CDR3 consists of 17 residues.

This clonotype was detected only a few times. As DNA, the CDR3 is TGTGCCAGTAGTCGTTCGGAGAATGAAAAACTGTTTTTT. This translates into CASSRSENEKLFF. The chain joins TRBV19 to TRBJ1-4, with unresolved D. Deletions cut 5 bases from V and 5 bases from J, with 9 bases between. This CDR3 is built from 13 residues. Per germline, CDR1 LNHDA and CDR2 SQIVND (reference sequence).

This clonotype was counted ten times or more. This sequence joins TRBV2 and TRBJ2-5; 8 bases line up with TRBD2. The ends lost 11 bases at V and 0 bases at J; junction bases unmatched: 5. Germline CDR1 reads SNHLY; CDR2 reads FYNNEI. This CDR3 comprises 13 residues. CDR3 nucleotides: TGTGCCGCGGGGGGACATTACCAAGAGACCCAGTACTTC. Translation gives CAAGGHYQETQYF.

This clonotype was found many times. CDR3 in amino acids: CAWSVLALPEQFF. As DNA, the CDR3 is TGTGCCTGGAGTGTTCTAGCGCTTCCGGAGCAGTTCTTC. The chain employs TRBV30 and TRBJ2-1, with D maybe TRBD2 (6 bases). Germline loops: CDR1 GTSNPN, CDR2 SVGIG (reference sequence). Between the trimmed V and J ends, which lost 0 bases and 10 bases, there was a span of 13 bases. The CDR3 runs 13 residues.

CDR3 in DNA: TGTGCCAGCTCACCGTGGGAATCCTCAAGAGAAGAGACCCAGTACTTC. Residues: CASSPWESSREETQYF. V is TRBV18 and J is TRBJ2-5; D unresolved. Germline V gives CDR1 KGHSH, CDR2 LQKENI. V was cut by 3 bases and J by 3 bases, with 17 bases left in between. The CDR3 runs 16 residues.

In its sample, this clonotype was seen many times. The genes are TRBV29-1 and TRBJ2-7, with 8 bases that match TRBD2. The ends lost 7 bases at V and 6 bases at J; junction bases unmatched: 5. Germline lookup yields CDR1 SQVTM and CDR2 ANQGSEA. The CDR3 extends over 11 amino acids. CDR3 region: CSAARGGEQYF. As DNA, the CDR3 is TGCAGCGCGGCACGGGGGGGCGAGCAGTACTTC.

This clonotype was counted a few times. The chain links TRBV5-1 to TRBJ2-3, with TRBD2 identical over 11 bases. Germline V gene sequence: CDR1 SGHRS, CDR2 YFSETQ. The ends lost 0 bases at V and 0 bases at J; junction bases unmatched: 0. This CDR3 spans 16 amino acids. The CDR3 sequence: CASSLVAGGSTDTQYF. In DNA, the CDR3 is TGCGCCAGCAGCTTGGTAGCGGGAGGGAGCACAGATACGCAGTATTTT. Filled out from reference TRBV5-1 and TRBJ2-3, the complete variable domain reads KAGVTQTPRYLIKTRGQQVTLSCSPISGHRSVSWYQQTPGQGLQFLFEYFSETQRNKGNFPGRFSGRQFSNSRSEMNVSTLELGDSALYLCASSLVAGGSTDTQYFGPGTRLTVL.

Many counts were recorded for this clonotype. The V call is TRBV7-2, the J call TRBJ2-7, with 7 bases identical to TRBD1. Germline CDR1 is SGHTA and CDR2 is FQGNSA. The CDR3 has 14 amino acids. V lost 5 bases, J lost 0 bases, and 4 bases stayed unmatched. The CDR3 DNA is TGTGCCAGCAGCAGTCGGGACAGCTCCTACGAGCAGTACTTC. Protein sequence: CASSSRDSSYEQYF.

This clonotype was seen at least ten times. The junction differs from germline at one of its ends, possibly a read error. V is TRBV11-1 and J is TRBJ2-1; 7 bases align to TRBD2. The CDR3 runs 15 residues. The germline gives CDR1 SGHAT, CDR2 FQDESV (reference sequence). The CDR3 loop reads CASSLGLAVYDEQFF. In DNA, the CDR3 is TGTGCCAGCAGCTTAGGGCTAGCGGTCTACGATGAGCAGTTCTTC.

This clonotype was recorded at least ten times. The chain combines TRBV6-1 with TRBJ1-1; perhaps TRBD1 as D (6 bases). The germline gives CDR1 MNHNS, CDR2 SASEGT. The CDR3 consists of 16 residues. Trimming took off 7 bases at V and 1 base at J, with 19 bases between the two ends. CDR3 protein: CASTIPETGENTEAFF. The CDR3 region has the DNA TGTGCCAGCACCATACCCGAGACAGGCGAGAACACTGAAGCTTTCTTT.

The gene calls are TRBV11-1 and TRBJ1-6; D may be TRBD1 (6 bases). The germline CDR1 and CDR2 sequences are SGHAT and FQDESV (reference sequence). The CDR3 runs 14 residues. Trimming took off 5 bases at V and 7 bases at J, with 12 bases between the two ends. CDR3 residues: CASSTLGQNSPLHF. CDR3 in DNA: TGTGCCAGCAGCACTCTCGGACAGAATTCACCCCTCCACTTT.